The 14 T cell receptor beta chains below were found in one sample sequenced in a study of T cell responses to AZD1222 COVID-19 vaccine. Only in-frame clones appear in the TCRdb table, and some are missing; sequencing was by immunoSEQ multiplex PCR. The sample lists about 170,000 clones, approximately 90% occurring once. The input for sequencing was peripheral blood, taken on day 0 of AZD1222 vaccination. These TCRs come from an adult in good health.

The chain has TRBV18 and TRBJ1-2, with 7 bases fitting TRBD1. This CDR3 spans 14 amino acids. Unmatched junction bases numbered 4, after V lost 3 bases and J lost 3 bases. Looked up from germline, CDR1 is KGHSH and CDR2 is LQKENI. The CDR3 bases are TGTGCCAGCTCACCCGGGACAGTCGACTATGGCTACACCTTC. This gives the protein CASSPGTVDYGYTF.

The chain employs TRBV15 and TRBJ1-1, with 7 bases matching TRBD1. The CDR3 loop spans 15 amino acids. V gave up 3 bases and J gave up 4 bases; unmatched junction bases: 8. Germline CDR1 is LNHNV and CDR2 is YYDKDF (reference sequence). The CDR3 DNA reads TGTGCCACCAGCAGGAGTGGGACAGCAGCCACTGAAGCTTTCTTT. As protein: CATSRSGTAATEAFF.

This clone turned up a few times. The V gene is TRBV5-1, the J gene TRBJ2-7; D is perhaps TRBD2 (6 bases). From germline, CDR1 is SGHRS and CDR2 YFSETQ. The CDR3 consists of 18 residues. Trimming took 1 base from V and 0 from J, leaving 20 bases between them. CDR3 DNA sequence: TGCGCCAGCAGCTTGCCTCCAGGGTTTGGGGGGTACTCCTACGAGCAGTACTTC. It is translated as CASSLPPGFGGYSYEQYF.

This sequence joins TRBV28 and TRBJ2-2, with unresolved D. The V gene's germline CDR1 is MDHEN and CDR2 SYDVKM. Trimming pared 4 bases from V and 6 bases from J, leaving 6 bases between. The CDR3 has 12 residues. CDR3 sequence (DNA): TGTGCCAGCAGTTCGAATCCCGGGGAGCTGTTTTTT. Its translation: CASSSNPGELFF.

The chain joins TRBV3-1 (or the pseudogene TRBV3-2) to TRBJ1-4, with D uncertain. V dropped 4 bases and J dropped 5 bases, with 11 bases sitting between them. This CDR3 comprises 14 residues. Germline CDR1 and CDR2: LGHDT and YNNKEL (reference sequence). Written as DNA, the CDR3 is TGTGCCAGCAGCCCGTATGGAGGAAATGAAAAACTGTTTTTT. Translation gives CASSPYGGNEKLFF.

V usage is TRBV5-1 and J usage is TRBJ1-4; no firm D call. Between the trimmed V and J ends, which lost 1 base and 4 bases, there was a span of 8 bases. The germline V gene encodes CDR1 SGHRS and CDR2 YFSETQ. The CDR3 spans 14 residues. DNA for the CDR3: TGCGCCAGCAGCTTGACCGTCCTTAATGAAAAACTGTTTTTT. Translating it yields CASSLTVLNEKLFF.

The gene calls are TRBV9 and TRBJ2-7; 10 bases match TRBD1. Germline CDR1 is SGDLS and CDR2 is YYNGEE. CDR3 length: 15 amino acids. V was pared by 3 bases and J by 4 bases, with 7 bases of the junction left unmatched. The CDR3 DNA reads TGTGCCAGCAGCGCCTCCGGGACAGGGGTATACGAGCAGTACTTC. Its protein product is CASSASGTGVYEQYF.

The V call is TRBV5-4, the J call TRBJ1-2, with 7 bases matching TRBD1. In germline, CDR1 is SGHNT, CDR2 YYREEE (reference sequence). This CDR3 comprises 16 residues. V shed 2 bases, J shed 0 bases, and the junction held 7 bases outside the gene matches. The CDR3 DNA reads TGTGCCAGCAGCTTCGGGGGACAGAAAGCTAACTATGGCTACACCTTC. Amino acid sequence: CASSFGGQKANYGYTF.

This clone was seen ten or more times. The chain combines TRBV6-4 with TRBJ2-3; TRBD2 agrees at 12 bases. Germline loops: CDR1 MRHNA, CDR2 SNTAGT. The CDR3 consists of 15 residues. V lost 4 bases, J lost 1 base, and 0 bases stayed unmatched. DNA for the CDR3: TGTGCCAGCAGTGGACTAGCGGGAGGCACAGATACGCAGTATTTT. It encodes CASSGLAGGTDTQYF.

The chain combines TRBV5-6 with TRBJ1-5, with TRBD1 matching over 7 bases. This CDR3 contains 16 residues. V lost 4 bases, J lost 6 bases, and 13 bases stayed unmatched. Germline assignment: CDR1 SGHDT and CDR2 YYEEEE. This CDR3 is CASSRRDRVSSQPQHF. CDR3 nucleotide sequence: TGTGCCAGCAGCCGACGCGACAGGGTATCATCTCAGCCCCAGCATTTT.

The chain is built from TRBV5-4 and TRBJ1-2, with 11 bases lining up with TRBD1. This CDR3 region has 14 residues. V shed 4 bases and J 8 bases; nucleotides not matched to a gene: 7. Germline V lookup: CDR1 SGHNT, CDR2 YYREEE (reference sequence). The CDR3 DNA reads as TGTGCCAGCAGCGCGGGACAGGGGGTGAGAGGCTACACCTTC. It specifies CASSAGQGVRGYTF.

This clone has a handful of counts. As DNA, the CDR3 is TGTGCCAGCAGCTTAGCGGCGGGGATGGCCTACGAGCAGTACTTC. It is translated as CASSLAAGMAYEQYF. The chain recombines TRBV11-2 with TRBJ2-7; D might be TRBD2 (6 bases). Germline V CDR1 and CDR2: SGHAT, FQNNGV. V was pared by 1 base and J by 2 bases, with 12 bases between. The CDR3 runs to 15 residues.

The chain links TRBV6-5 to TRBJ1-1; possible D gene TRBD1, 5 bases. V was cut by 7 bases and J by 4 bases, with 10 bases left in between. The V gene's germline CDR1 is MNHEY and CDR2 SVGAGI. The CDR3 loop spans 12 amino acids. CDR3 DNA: TGTGCCAGCACGCGGGGGGGCACTGAAGCTTTCTTT. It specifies CASTRGGTEAFF.

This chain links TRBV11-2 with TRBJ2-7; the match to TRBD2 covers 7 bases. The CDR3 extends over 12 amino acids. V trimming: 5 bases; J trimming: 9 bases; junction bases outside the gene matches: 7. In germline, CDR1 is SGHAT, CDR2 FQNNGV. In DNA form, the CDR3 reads TGTGCCAGCAGCCTCGCGGGAGCCCGGCAGTACTTC. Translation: CASSLAGARQYF.